This TCR beta chain derives from a study of blood T cells in healthy people across ages. Points from the study as a whole: Compared with aged donors, long-lived donors showed fewer expanded clones, suggesting selection.

V was trimmed by 1 base and J by 3 bases, leaving 12 bases between them. The V gene's germline CDR1 is SGHAT and CDR2 FQNNGV. This CDR3 contains 15 residues. Remarks on this clonotype: What it recognizes is unknown.

It was with a sample-barcoded 5' primer and a J-beta primer mix that a second PCR of about 7 to 12 cycles was run. One entry per CDR3 protein results from TCRdb running MiXCR on the 5' RACE reads. The data show approximately 1,000,000 distinct CDR3 sequences, 40% to 55% seen once. This TCR derives from a woman aged 60-75 years in good health. Sequenced material: blood. The rearrangement links TRBV11-2 to TRBJ1-1; maybe TRBD1 (5 bases). The DNA for the CDR3 is TGTGCCAGCAGCTTAGGGCCAGGGTTGGACACTGAAGCTTTCTTT. Residues: CASSLGPGLDTEAFF.